The source of this T cell receptor beta chain is a study of CD8 T cells in ankylosing spondylitis. The study, taken as a whole, reports: One TCR beta motif, made up of eight highly homologous variants, appeared characteristic of ankylosing spondylitis blood. CD8+ disease-linked clones were present at relatively low frequencies in blood. In the blood and synovial fluid of reactive arthritis, some motif variants had been previously reported.

Via MiXCR, TCRdb re-called the 5' RACE reads, giving one row per CDR3 protein. The repertoire includes 35,000 to 50,000 distinct CDR3 sequences, approximately 11% of them detected once, and 1.2% to 1.5% sits in the top ten. This clonotype occurred a few times. Its antigen remains unidentified. Trimming took 8 bases from V and 0 from J, leaving 7 bases between them. The germline V gene has CDR1 LNHDA and CDR2 SQIVND (reference sequence). This CDR3 region has 12 residues. The TCR comes from a male donor with ankylosing spondylitis or in good health (not recorded which). The specimen sequenced was blood, either unsorted or a sorted T cell fraction (not recorded which). This chain connects TRBV19 to TRBJ2-5; no firm D call. The CDR3 region is CASSWNQETQYF. The CDR3 nucleotides read TGTGCCAGTTCCTGGAACCAAGAGACCCAGTACTTC.